This T cell receptor beta chain emerged from a study of immune evolution from preneoplasia to lung adenocarcinoma. Broader study findings: From normal lung to invasive adenocarcinoma, top clone frequencies appeared to decrease. Later-stage lesions appeared to have more T cells, more diversity, less clonality.

Remarks on this clone: Its antigen is currently unknown.

Between 2014 and 2017, patients underwent resection in Japan or China. Histologic diagnosis was independently verified by two lung pathologists. Clones were read by immunoSEQ multiplex PCR, and TCRdb kept only the in-frame ones, dropping some. The sample consists of about 11,000 clones, approximately 80% of them appearing once. Germline V gene sequence: CDR1 LNHDA, CDR2 SQIVND (reference sequence). CDR3 length: 16 amino acids. The V and J ends lost 4 bases and 7 bases, in that order; junction bases with no gene match: 12. The chain couples TRBV19 to TRBJ1-5; 8 bases match TRBD1. The sequencing input was FFPE normal lung tissue adjacent to the tumor. The TCR comes from a person in their sixties or seventies with lung adenocarcinoma. Some clones in this sample may be carry-over from other donors' samples. CDR3 amino acids: CASSRDRGRSGQPQHF. CDR3 sequence (DNA): TGTGCCAGTAGTAGAGACAGGGGCCGCTCGGGGCAGCCCCAGCATTTT.